Listed below are T cell receptor beta chains from one sample, sequenced in a study of blood T cell repertoires in COVID-19. Here immunoSEQ multiplex PCR was the method, and the copy in TCRdb shows in-frame clones only, minus some. The sample contains over 300,000 clones, nearly 90% of which appear only once. Sequenced sample: peripheral blood. The origin of the receptors is a man aged 18 to 30 with active or convalescent COVID-19. Each CDR3 is given with its conserved first and last residue. D genes are given only for firm matches.

d_call	v_call	j_call	cdr3_aa
TRBD2	TRBV19	TRBJ2-4	CASSMGEGSYEGKNIQYF
-	TRBV7-3	TRBJ1-1	CASSLFREGDTEAFF
TRBD2	TRBV7-2	TRBJ2-5	CASSIGTSGLQETQYF
TRBD2	TRBV6-4	TRBJ2-3	CASSPRLAGAEDTQYF
-	TRBV28	TRBJ1-1	CASIGGLMNTEAFF
TRBD1	TRBV5-8	TRBJ2-7	CASSHGTGRFYEQYF
-	TRBV5-1	TRBJ1-2	CASSLAGSGTNYGYTF
-	TRBV6-2/TRBV6-3	TRBJ2-1	CASSNGEQFF
TRBD2	TRBV18	TRBJ2-1	CASSAPGLYEQFF
TRBD2	TRBV9	TRBJ2-3	CASSPLIAGGGDTQYF
-	TRBV7-2	TRBJ1-2	CASSLVAEFYGYTF
TRBD1	TRBV9	TRBJ2-2	CASSTRTGANVGELFF
-	TRBV18	TRBJ1-1	CASSRTGKPMNTEAFF
-	TRBV9	TRBJ2-7	CASSQEARLPYEQYF
TRBD1	TRBV18	TRBJ1-5	CASSRGQGNQPQHF
TRBD1	TRBV6-5	TRBJ1-1	CASSYPGQDRRAFF
-	TRBV27	TRBJ2-5	CASSSYRARVETQYF
-	TRBV2	TRBJ2-3	CASSDIGVRDTQYF
-	TRBV18	TRBJ1-1	CASSPRGGEAFF
-	TRBV7-2	TRBJ2-2	CASSIHSITNTGELFF
TRBD1	TRBV20-1	TRBJ1-2	CSARQGWYTF
TRBD1	TRBV6-2/TRBV6-3	TRBJ2-7	CASSYSSTGGKKAYEQYF
TRBD1	TRBV4-3	TRBJ2-7	CASSQTGTDEQYF
-	TRBV7-9	TRBJ1-1	CASSLGGQSEAFF
-	TRBV10-2	TRBJ2-7	CASSEPGGGRSYEQYF
-	TRBV2	TRBJ1-1	CASSEARGGKAFF
-	TRBV27	TRBJ1-1	CASSPVGGVNTEAFF
-	TRBV19	TRBJ2-1	CASSFRDEQFF
-	TRBV10-2	TRBJ2-3	CASSDSGGSTDTQYF
-	TRBV3-1/TRBV3-2	TRBJ1-2	CASSQTDSQAPNYGYTF
TRBD1	TRBV18	TRBJ1-1	CASSPRGTGGSEAFF
TRBD1	TRBV6-2/TRBV6-3	TRBJ2-1	CASSRDSYNEQFF
TRBD1	TRBV28	TRBJ1-1	CASSSYRGTEAFF
-	TRBV9	TRBJ1-1	CASSTRQVNTEAFF
-	TRBV12-3/TRBV12-4	TRBJ1-6	CASSLAAGSPLHF
-	TRBV20-1	TRBJ2-7	CASPAPYEQYF
TRBD2	TRBV27	TRBJ2-1	CASSGGTSGNNEQFF
TRBD1	TRBV7-3	TRBJ2-7	CASSRGTGFVEQYF
TRBD1	TRBV4-1	TRBJ1-4	CATGGNEKLFF
-	TRBV10-3	TRBJ2-7	CAITPDLGAFYEQYF
-	TRBV4-3	TRBJ2-7	CASSQDDISHEQYF
-	TRBV7-2	TRBJ2-1	CASSFFNEQFF
TRBD1	TRBV7-2	TRBJ1-1	CASSPDRGRFTEAFF
-	TRBV27	TRBJ1-5	CASSLSRDNYSNQPQHF
-	TRBV12-3/TRBV12-4	TRBJ1-2	CASSLDRVYGYTF
TRBD1	TRBV5-5	TRBJ2-7	CASRSGTGSRYEQYF
-	TRBV28	TRBJ2-4	CATREQGNIQYF
-	TRBV27	TRBJ2-7	CASSLSNGFSYEQYF
TRBD1	TRBV6-5	TRBJ1-2	CASSYYGTADYGYTF
TRBD1	TRBV19	TRBJ1-2	CASSRGQGFSYSYGYTF
TRBD1	TRBV7-2	TRBJ1-3	CASSLAPRGLRGNTIYF
TRBD1	TRBV4-1	TRBJ1-5	CASSQEGQGDQPQHF
TRBD2	TRBV4-1	TRBJ2-5	CASSQDETSIQETQYF
TRBD2	TRBV4-1	TRBJ2-3	CASSQDLAGATDTQYF
-	TRBV28	TRBJ2-5	CASSLLQETQYF